A selection of T cell receptor beta chains follows, all from one sample in a study of blood T cells in healthy people across ages. TCRdb ran MiXCR on the 5' RACE reads and lists one entry per CDR3 protein. Counted here are nearly 1 million distinct CDR3 sequences, roughly 51% occurring once; the ten biggest clones make up about a fifth. The sequenced sample was blood. Every receptor here comes from a woman aged 60-70 years in good health. Each CDR3 is given with its conserved first and last residue. A D gene is named only where the DNA matches it firmly. Some rows have no size entry. The others give once, few or many, or a class for an expanded clone.

clone_size	j_call	d_call	v_call	cdr3_nt	cdr3_aa
-	TRBJ2-1	-	TRBV7-2	TGTGCCAGCAGCTCACCTAGCCTGAGGTACAATGAGCAGTTCTTC	CASSSPSLRYNEQFF
-	TRBJ2-2	TRBD2	TRBV7-2	TGTGCCAGCGAGTCGACTAGCGGGAGCCCTGCCGGGGAGCTGTTTTTT	CASESTSGSPAGELFF
-	TRBJ2-7	-	TRBV7-9	TGTGCCAGCAGCGCCAAGAAGGGAAATTTGTACGAGCAGTACTTC	CASSAKKGNLYEQYF
-	TRBJ2-3	-	TRBV15	TGTGCCACCAGCAGACCTCGCGAAGGAGGCCCAGATACGCAGTATTTT	CATSRPREGGPDTQYF
-	TRBJ1-2	-	TRBV20-1	TGCAGGCTGGAAGGGCCTTTAAGGCAGGGCTACACCTTC	CRLEGPLRQGYTF
-	TRBJ2-7	-	TRBV4-1	TGCGCCAGCAGCCAAACCCCTCTAGCATGGGCCATCACGTACTTC	CASSQTPLAWAITYF
-	TRBJ1-2	-	TRBV29-1	TGCAGCGTTGGTCATCCTAACTATGGCTACACCTTC	CSVGHPNYGYTF
once	TRBJ1-4	-	TRBV28	TGCGCCAGCAGTACACCCGGGACGGGGAAAAATGAAAAACTGTTTTTT	CASSTPGTGKNEKLFF
few	TRBJ2-7	TRBD1	TRBV27	TGTGCCAGCAGGCCGGGACAGGGGCAAAAGGGCTACGAGCAGTACTTC	CASRPGQGQKGYEQYF
-	TRBJ1-2	-	TRBV7-2	TGTGCCAGCAGTTTTACCATTACGAGCAGGAGCTATGGCTACACCTTC	CASSFTITSRSYGYTF
few	TRBJ2-5	-	TRBV2	TGTGCCACAACAGGCGGACGAGAGACCCAGTACTTC	CATTGGRETQYF
-	TRBJ1-1	-	TRBV18	TGTGCCAGCACTACAGCGATCATGAACACTGAAGCTTTCTTT	CASTTAIMNTEAFF
-	TRBJ1-1	-	TRBV10-3	TGTGCCATCAGTGATTCTGGGAGACAGAGCACTGAAGCTTTCTTT	CAISDSGRQSTEAFF
-	TRBJ1-2	-	TRBV21-1	TGTGCCAGCAGCAAAAGGCGGGACGACCAAAAACACACCTTC	CASSKRRDDQKHTF
-	TRBJ2-3	TRBD2	TRBV5-1	TGCGCCAGCAGCTACGGACTAGCGGATTTACTTAGCACAGATACGCAGTATTTT	CASSYGLADLLSTDTQYF
few	TRBJ2-3	TRBD1	TRBV27	TGTGCCAGCAGCCTAGGACAGGGCTTCACAGATACGCAGTATTTT	CASSLGQGFTDTQYF
-	TRBJ2-3	TRBD2	TRBV28	TGTGCCAGCAGCCCCGCTCGAGGCGGGGGGACAGATACGCAGTATTTT	CASSPARGGGTDTQYF
-	TRBJ1-6	-	TRBV10-3	TGTGCCATTTCTGAGGGGGAGTCACCCCTCCACTTT	CAISEGESPLHF
-	TRBJ1-1	-	TRBV7-2	TGTGCCAGCAGCTACACTACAGGGATTGTATCGGCTTTCTTT	CASSYTTGIVSAFF
-	TRBJ2-3	-	TRBV7-2	TGTGCCAGCAGCTTCGGGGTTAACACAGATACGCAGTATTTT	CASSFGVNTDTQYF
-	TRBJ2-7	-	TRBV28	TGTGCCAGCAGTTTATTTGGCAGGGTCCACGAGCAGTACTTC	CASSLFGRVHEQYF
many	TRBJ2-5	TRBD2	TRBV3-1	TGTGCCAGCAGCAAGAGCGGGAGTATCATGAAGACCCAGTACTTC	CASSKSGSIMKTQYF
-	TRBJ1-4	-	TRBV7-2	TGTGCCAGCAGCTTTCTCCCCCGGGGTCTGGGTGAAAAACTGTTTTTT	CASSFLPRGLGEKLFF
few	TRBJ2-5	-	TRBV3-1	TGTGCCAGCAGCCTCGCCTCGGCGGGCCTAGAGACCCAGTACTTC	CASSLASAGLETQYF
-	TRBJ1-2	-	TRBV6-4	TGTGCCAGCAGTGACTCGATTTCTGGGGCCATCTATGGCTACACCTTC	CASSDSISGAIYGYTF